The 16 T cell receptor beta chains in this list originate from one sample, sequenced in a study of vaccination and CD4 T cells after COVID-19. Treatment indicated: roughly 11-day PBMC culture with coronavirus spike peptide pools or control peptides (ViraFEST assay). Their antigen targets remain unknown. Oncomine TCR Beta short-read sequencing was applied to DNA from cultured CD4+ T cells. MiXCR, run by TCRdb on the PCR reads, gives a single entry per CDR3 protein. The data show about 19,000 distinct CDR3 sequences, with around 33% seen just once and under 15% held by the top ten. The sample was cultured CD4+ T cells from blood. Receptor source: a human donor with COVID-19.

In its sample, this clonotype was seen a few times. V usage is TRBV7-3 and J usage is TRBJ2-7, with 11 bases identical to TRBD1. The V gene's germline CDR1 is SGHTA and CDR2 FQGTGA. With V trimmed by 1 base and J by 6 bases, 8 bases remained unmatched. This CDR3 has 16 residues. CDR3: CASSLNSGTGGSEQYF. CDR3 in DNA: TGTGCCAGCAGCTTAAATTCCGGGACAGGGGGAAGCGAGCAGTACTTC.

This clonotype was observed a few times. J is TRBJ2-1 and V is TRBV7-6; TRBD2 agrees at 10 bases. The CDR3 covers 16 residues. V was clipped by 3 bases and J by 4 bases; unmatched bases: 6. The germline V gene encodes CDR1 SGHVS and CDR2 FNYEAQ. The CDR3: CASSFQIAGGYNEQFF. The DNA for the CDR3 is TGTGCCAGCAGCTTCCAGATAGCGGGGGGTTACAATGAGCAGTTCTTC. The entire variable domain, with the rest obtained from reference TRBV7-6 and TRBJ2-1, is as follows: GAGVSQSPRYKVTKRGQDVALRCDPISGHVSLYWYRQALGQGPEFLTYFNYEAQQDKSGLPNDRFSAERPEGSISTLTIQRTEQRDSAMYRCASSFQIAGGYNEQFFGPGTRLTVL.

This chain uses TRBV6-1 with TRBJ1-6; perhaps TRBD1 as D (5 bases). Trimming shortened V by 1 base and J by 5 bases, and 18 bases separated the two germline ends. In germline, CDR1 is MNHNS, CDR2 SASEGT. The CDR3 is 18 residues long. CDR3 sequence (DNA): TGTGCCAGCAGTGAAGAGGGACGGGGAACCGCAAATAATTCACCCCTCCACTTT. Translating it yields CASSEEGRGTANNSPLHF.

The chain has TRBV6-5 and TRBJ1-4; TRBD1 aligns across 8 bases. Germline-derived CDR1 and CDR2 are MNHEY and SVGAGI. With V trimmed by 0 bases and J by 7 bases, 1 base remained unmatched. The CDR3 totals 14 residues. The CDR3 bases are TGTGCCAGCAGTTACTCCGGACAGGGTGAAAAACTGTTTTTT. Amino acids: CASSYSGQGEKLFF.

The table lists this clonotype with a few counts. The genes are TRBV7-2 and TRBJ2-7; D possibly matches TRBD1 or TRBD2 (5 bases each). The V and J ends lost 5 bases and 4 bases respectively, with 12 bases between them. There are 13 residues in the CDR3. Per germline, CDR1 SGHTA and CDR2 FQGNSA. The CDR3 region has the DNA TGTGCCAGCAGCAGGGACGGTAGGTACGAGCAGTACTTC. This translates into CASSRDGRYEQYF.

In the case of this clonotype: An end of the junction does not agree with germline; a read error may underlie this. The gene calls are TRBV6-1 and TRBJ2-2; D is possibly TRBD2 (5 bases). Germline V CDR1 and CDR2: MNHNS, SASEGT. The CDR3 sequence is 11 residues long. CDR3 amino acids: CAGELPGEPFF. CDR3 in DNA: TGTGCCGGCGAGTTGCCCGGGGAGCCGTTTTTT.

This sequence joins TRBV5-1 and TRBJ2-5; TRBD2 agrees at 8 bases. The V and J ends lost 1 base and 3 bases, in that order; junction bases with no gene match: 8. The CDR3 is 16 amino acids. Germline values: CDR1 SGHRS, CDR2 YFSETQ. The CDR3 loop is CASSLRLSGGKETQYF. The CDR3 DNA reads as TGCGCCAGCAGCTTGAGGTTGAGCGGGGGAAAAGAGACCCAGTACTTC.

This chain uses TRBV27 with TRBJ1-4; D is possibly TRBD1 (6 bases). Germline CDR1 is MNHEY and CDR2 is SMNVEV (reference sequence). This CDR3 is built from 14 residues. V dropped 5 bases and J dropped 6 bases, with 13 bases sitting between them. The CDR3 loop is CASSKTRTDEKLFF. The CDR3 DNA reads TGTGCCAGCAGTAAGACAAGGACAGATGAAAAACTGTTTTTT. Combining the CDR3 with reference TRBV27 and TRBJ1-4 gives the whole variable domain EAQVTQNPRYLITVTGKKLTVTCSQNMNHEYMSWYRQDPGLGLRQIYYSMNVEVTDKGDVPEGYKVSRKEKRNFPLILESPSPNQTSLYFCASSKTRTDEKLFFGSGTQLSVL.

This clonotype appeared a few times. This chain connects TRBV11-2 to TRBJ1-2; D is uncertain. Per germline, CDR1 SGHAT and CDR2 FQNNGV. The CDR3 length is 12 residues. V shed 8 bases and J shed 4 bases, with 11 bases lying between them. CDR3 in DNA: TGTGCCAGCGGGCAGGCCATCTATGGCTACACCTTC. It specifies CASGQAIYGYTF.

The genes are TRBV20-1 and TRBJ1-1, with no clear D. This CDR3 comprises 12 residues. Germline CDR1 reads DFQATT; CDR2 reads SNEGSKA (reference sequence). The V gene lost 2 bases and the J gene lost 1 base, with 5 bases spanning the gap. As DNA, the CDR3 is TGCAGTGCTAGATCAGGGAACACTGAAGCTTTCTTT. It codes for CSARSGNTEAFF.

This clonotype ranks as medium-sized. V is TRBV7-3 and J is TRBJ1-6; D remains ambiguous. V gave up 5 bases and J gave up 7 bases, with 12 bases separating them. The CDR3 contains 14 residues. CDR1 and CDR2 from the germline V gene are SGHTA and FQGTGA. The chain's CDR3 is CASSPGPGNSPLHF. CDR3 bases: TGTGCCAGCAGCCCCGGGCCGGGGAATTCACCCCTCCACTTT.

The chain links TRBV12-3 or TRBV12-4 to TRBJ2-3; D is possibly TRBD1 (5 bases). This CDR3 is built from 15 residues. V was cut by 1 base and J by 1 base, with 9 bases left in between. Here the CDR3 reads CASSLGRGGTDTQYF. CDR3 DNA sequence: TGTGCCAGCAGTTTAGGTAGGGGTGGCACAGATACGCAGTATTTT.

The V call is TRBV5-1, the J call TRBJ1-6; tentatively, D is TRBD1 (5 bases). Germline assignment: CDR1 SGHRS and CDR2 YFSETQ. The CDR3 extends over 16 amino acids. Trimming left V 4 bases short and J 7 bases short, with 18 bases between. The CDR3 sequence: CASSPGTAIGNSPLHF. The CDR3 DNA reads TGCGCCAGCAGCCCGGGGACGGCAATAGGGAATTCACCCCTCCACTTT.

This rearrangement joins TRBV6-1 to TRBJ1-4; TRBD1 agrees at 9 bases. The germline CDR1 and CDR2 sequences are MNHNS and SASEGT. The CDR3 runs to 15 residues. V gave up 6 bases and J gave up 1 base; unmatched junction bases: 3. The DNA for the CDR3 is TGTGCCAGCAGGAGGACAGGGGAAACTAATGAAAAACTGTTTTTT. This encodes CASRRTGETNEKLFF.

This sequence joins TRBV7-2 and TRBJ2-3, with D possibly being TRBD1 or TRBD2 (5 bases each). The V and J ends lost 6 bases and 8 bases respectively, with 15 bases between them. This CDR3 spans 13 amino acids. Looked up from germline, CDR1 is SGHTA and CDR2 is FQGNSA. CDR3 loop: CASRGKGSGTQYF. The DNA of the CDR3 is TGTGCCAGCAGGGGCAAGGGGAGCGGTACGCAGTATTTT.

V and J are TRBV6-1 and TRBJ1-3; D unresolved. V gave up 10 bases and J gave up 2 bases, with 18 bases separating them. Germline V lookup: CDR1 MNHNS, CDR2 SASEGT. The CDR3 consists of 15 residues. CDR3: CATSGGSLPGNTIYF. The CDR3 nucleotides read TGTGCCACCAGCGGAGGTAGTCTACCTGGAAACACCATATATTTT.